These 17 T cell receptor beta chains originate from one sample sequenced in a study of T cell responses to AZD1222 COVID-19 vaccine. Libraries were prepared by immunoSEQ multiplex PCR; TCRdb keeps only in-frame clonotypes and omits some of them. The top ten hold over 1.5% of the sample, which has around 210,000 clones, roughly 94% seen once. Here the sequenced sample was peripheral blood, taken 28 days after the second dose of the MenACWY control vaccine. Every receptor here comes from an adult who received the MenACWY meningococcal vaccine as a control.

The V call is TRBV6-5, the J call TRBJ2-1; tentative D call: TRBD1 (5 bases). The V end lost 2 bases, the J end lost 6 bases, and 8 bases lay between the germline ends. Germline CDR1 reads MNHEY; CDR2 reads SVGAGI. The CDR3 covers 13 residues. The CDR3 DNA sequence: TGTGCCAGCAGTTACCAGGGTTTCAATGAGCAGTTCTTC. Translation gives CASSYQGFNEQFF.

The chain links TRBV11-2 to TRBJ2-7, with a possible D match to TRBD1 (5 bases). Trimming left V 4 bases short and J 0 bases short, with 10 bases between. In germline, CDR1 is SGHAT, CDR2 FQNNGV. This CDR3 is 14 amino acids long. In DNA, the CDR3 is TGTGCCAGCAGCTCCCAAGGGGCCTCCTACGAGCAGTACTTC. Protein sequence: CASSSQGASYEQYF.

The chain carries TRBV10-3 and TRBJ2-3; the D gene is possibly TRBD1 (5 bases). CDR1 and CDR2 (germline): ENHRY, SYGVKD. The CDR3 has 14 amino acids. Trimming pared 7 bases from V and 3 bases from J, leaving 14 bases between. The CDR3 nucleotides read TGTGCCATCAAATCATCCGCAGGGACAGATACGCAGTATTTT. It translates to CAIKSSAGTDTQYF.

The genes are TRBV19 and TRBJ1-1; D gene uncertain. CDR1 and CDR2 from the germline V gene are LNHDA and SQIVND (reference sequence). The CDR3 loop spans 13 amino acids. The ends were cut back, 7 bases at V and 0 bases at J, with 9 bases in the middle. CDR3 DNA sequence: TGTGCCAGTATCGGGTGGATGAACACTGAAGCTTTCTTT. Translating gives CASIGWMNTEAFF.

This chain connects TRBV7-8 to TRBJ2-5, with 9 bases identical to TRBD1. The CDR3 loop spans 16 amino acids. The germline V gene encodes CDR1 SGHVS and CDR2 FQNEAQ. The ends lost 4 bases at V and 5 bases at J; junction bases unmatched: 11. The CDR3 spells CASSSLLGQGEETQYF. As DNA, the CDR3 is TGTGCCAGCAGCTCATTGTTGGGACAGGGCGAGGAGACCCAGTACTTC.

Note on this clone: At one end, the junction sequence differs from germline, possibly due to a read error. V usage is TRBV3-1 (or the pseudogene TRBV3-2) and J usage is TRBJ2-3; D is possibly TRBD2 (6 bases). The CDR3 extends over 15 amino acids. Germline V gene data show CDR1 as LGHDT and CDR2 as YNNKEL (reference sequence). The CDR3 nucleotides read TGTGCCAGCAGTCAAGTGGAGGGAGGAACAGATACGCAGTATTTT. As protein: CASSQVEGGTDTQYF.

The V call is TRBV6-6, the J call TRBJ2-2; TRBD2 agrees at 7 bases. Germline values: CDR1 MNHNY, CDR2 SVGAGI (reference sequence). CDR3 size: 17 residues. Unmatched junction bases numbered 12, after V lost 5 bases and J lost 3 bases. In DNA form, the CDR3 reads TGTGCCAGCAGTCCCCGCCCCCGGGACTACTACACCGGGGAGCTGTTTTTT. It specifies CASSPRPRDYYTGELFF.

This clone was picked up one time. The chain combines TRBV30 with TRBJ1-6, with D possibly being TRBD1 (6 bases). From germline, CDR1 is GTSNPN and CDR2 SVGIG (reference sequence). The V and J ends lost 2 bases and 7 bases respectively, with 9 bases between them. This CDR3 is 13 amino acids long. The CDR3 DNA sequence: TGTGCCTGGAGTCAAGGGGGGAATTCACCCCTCCACTTT. Translation: CAWSQGGNSPLHF.

The chain couples TRBV7-2 to TRBJ2-1; TRBD2 matches at 11 bases. The CDR3 length is 15 residues. CDR1 SGHTA and CDR2 FQGNSA come from the germline V gene. The V and J ends lost 3 bases and 7 bases, in that order; junction bases with no gene match: 5. The CDR3 is CASSFTGLAVNEQFF. The DNA of the CDR3 is TGTGCCAGCAGCTTTACGGGACTAGCGGTAAATGAGCAGTTCTTC. The complete variable domain, with remaining parts taken from reference TRBV7-2 and TRBJ2-1, reads GAGVSQSPSNKVTEKGKDVELRCDPISGHTALYWYRQSLGQGLEFLIYFQGNSAPDKSGLPSDRFSAERTGGSVSTLTIQRTQQEDSAVYLCASSFTGLAVNEQFFGPGTRLTVL.

V and J are TRBV27 and TRBJ1-1; 11 positions match TRBD1. The CDR3 runs 17 residues. Trimming removed 6 bases from V and 1 base from J; junction bases left unmatched: 10. Germline V gene lookup returns CDR1 MNHEY and CDR2 SMNVEV (reference sequence). The CDR3 bases are TGTGCCAGCAGGCCGCTCCTTGGGACAGGGGGGAACACTGAAGCTTTCTTT. It encodes CASRPLLGTGGNTEAFF.

Only a few counts were recorded for this clone. The V and J genes are TRBV7-2 and TRBJ2-7; D possibly corresponds to TRBD1 (5 bases). The V gene lost 5 bases and the J gene lost 3 bases, with 14 bases spanning the gap. The CDR3 totals 14 residues. The germline gives CDR1 SGHTA, CDR2 FQGNSA. Here the CDR3 DNA reads TGTGCCAGCAGCCCCTCTGGGGCAAACTACGAGCAGTACTTC. This encodes CASSPSGANYEQYF.

The chain employs TRBV5-5 and TRBJ1-2, with TRBD1 matching over 8 bases. CDR1 is SGHKS, CDR2 YYEKEE, per germline (reference sequence). The CDR3 is 15 residues long. The trim removed 4 bases at V and 1 base at J, leaving 6 bases unmatched. The CDR3 loop reads CASSRTGWSNYGYTF. CDR3 DNA: TGTGCCAGCAGCCGGACAGGGTGGAGTAACTATGGCTACACCTTC.

The CDR3 reads CASSLASYGYTF. The CDR3 DNA sequence: TGTGCCAGCAGCTTAGCTAGCTATGGCTACACCTTC. The gene calls are TRBV7-9 and TRBJ1-2; D is uncertain. This CDR3 has 12 amino acids. Germline V gene sequence: CDR1 SEHNR, CDR2 FQNEAQ (reference sequence). V lost 0 bases and J lost 4, with 3 bases in between.

V gene TRBV19 combines with J gene TRBJ1-2; no clear D. Trimming left V 6 bases short and J 3 bases short, with 5 bases between. The CDR3 is made up of 11 amino acids. Germline assignment: CDR1 LNHDA and CDR2 SQIVND (reference sequence). The chain's CDR3 is CASSPDYGYTF. The CDR3 DNA is TGTGCCAGTAGCCCGGACTATGGCTACACCTTC.

The V gene is TRBV5-6, the J gene TRBJ1-4, with 8 positions matching TRBD1. Germline lookup yields CDR1 SGHDT and CDR2 YYEEEE. V trimming: 1 base; J trimming: 5 bases; junction bases outside the gene matches: 4. This CDR3 is 15 amino acids long. As DNA, the CDR3 is TGTGCCAGCAGCTTGTTCGGGACAGGCAATGAAAAACTGTTTTTT. Its protein is CASSLFGTGNEKLFF.

The chain combines TRBV7-9 with TRBJ2-7; D is possibly TRBD1 (6 bases). The CDR3 runs 14 residues. From germline, CDR1 is SEHNR and CDR2 FQNEAQ (reference sequence). Deletions cut 8 bases from V and 3 bases from J, with 17 bases between. For the CDR3, the DNA is TGTGCCAGCGCTTCTTCAGGGGCCAACTACGAGCAGTACTTC. It specifies CASASSGANYEQYF.

This clone was counted a single time. Other DNA sequences in the same sample also yield this CDR3. V and J are TRBV19 and TRBJ1-3; D call uncertain. CDR1 is LNHDA, CDR2 SQIVND, per germline (reference sequence). This CDR3 is 15 amino acids long. The V gene lost 3 bases and the J gene lost 0 bases, with 9 bases spanning the gap. CDR3 amino acids: CASSIRQSSGNTIYF. CDR3 sequence (DNA): TGTGCCAGTAGTATCAGACAAAGCTCTGGAAACACCATATATTTT.